This note documents a single T cell receptor (beta chain) sequence. Some clones are missing from TCRdb's copy, which holds only in-frame ones; the method was immunoSEQ multiplex PCR. The sample consists of roughly 2.5 million clones, more than 80% of them appearing once. The CDR3 loop spans 14 amino acids. Germline CDR1 reads MNHEY; CDR2 reads SVGAGI. Trimming removed 2 bases from V and 4 bases from J, with 10 bases in between. The sample comes from a study of shared clonotypes between healthy human individuals. This chain joins TRBV6-5 and TRBJ2-3, with D uncertain. This receptor was taken from a man younger than 35 in good health. Sequencing was performed on naive CD4+ T cells sorted from blood. Indicated subset: CD45RA+ positively selected. The CDR3 sequence is CASSYADPPDTQYF. The CDR3 DNA is TGTGCCAGCAGTTACGCCGATCCACCAGATACGCAGTATTTT.